Following are 30 T cell receptor beta chains from one sample sequenced in a study of blood T cell repertoires in COVID-19. Assay used: immunoSEQ multiplex PCR; TCRdb lists only in-frame clones, some missing. The table includes 55,000 to 70,000 clones, 70% to 90% detected once. Material for sequencing was peripheral blood. The receptors here all came from a woman in her 70s with active COVID-19.

This chain joins TRBV19 and TRBJ1-5, with 10 bases fitting TRBD1. The CDR3 totals 16 residues. J lost 4 bases, V lost 4 bases, and 7 bases had no gene match. Germline values: CDR1 LNHDA, CDR2 SQIVND (reference sequence). CDR3 sequence: CASSSRDRGVNQPQHF. CDR3 nucleotides: TGTGCCAGTAGTAGCCGGGACAGGGGAGTTAATCAGCCCCAGCATTTT.

This clone was observed a few times. The chain's CDR3 is CASSRLARGGEGEQYF. In nucleotides, the CDR3 is TGTGCCAGCAGCCGACTAGCCCGGGGGGGGGAAGGCGAGCAGTACTTC. This chain connects TRBV7-8 to TRBJ2-7; TRBD2 matches at 8 bases. Per the germline V gene, CDR1 is SGHVS and CDR2 is FQNEAQ. V shed 5 bases and J 6 bases; nucleotides not matched to a gene: 15. The CDR3 length is 16 residues.

The rearrangement joins TRBV21-1 to TRBJ2-7; the table's D call of TRBD1 was not tested on the DNA. TRBV21-1 corresponds to a pseudogene. The CDR3 length is 14 residues. This chain's CDR3 is CASSKETGHYEQYF. The CDR3 nucleotides read TGTGCCAGCAGCAAAGAAACAGGGCACTACGAGCAGTACTTC.

The J gene is TRBJ2-4, the V gene TRBV6-4; D possibly corresponds to TRBD1 (7 bases). The length of the CDR3 is 13 residues. Per germline, CDR1 MRHNA and CDR2 SNTAGT. V gave up 3 bases and J gave up 9 bases, with 12 bases separating them. The CDR3 is CASSDWQGGIQYF. The CDR3 DNA follows: TGTGCCAGCAGTGATTGGCAGGGGGGCATTCAGTACTTC.

Only one count was recorded for this clone. This chain connects TRBV2 to TRBJ1-5; 9 bases fit TRBD1. The CDR3 totals 14 residues. The V segment lost 6 bases and the J segment 6 bases; nucleotides outside the gene matches: 6. Germline V lookup: CDR1 SNHLY, CDR2 FYNNEI. Here the CDR3 DNA reads TGTGCCAGCAGCAGGGACAGGGAAGGTCAGCCCCAGCATTTT. This gives the protein CASSRDREGQPQHF.

The chain joins TRBV30 to TRBJ2-1; TRBD2 might be the D (5 bases). V was cut by 2 bases and J by 3 bases, with 11 bases left in between. CDR1 and CDR2 from the germline V gene are GTSNPN and SVGIG (reference sequence). This CDR3 has 14 residues. The CDR3 DNA reads TGTGCCTGGAGTCCTTGGAGCGGCTACAATGAGCAGTTCTTC. Translated: CAWSPWSGYNEQFF.

In its sample, this clone was seen once. This sequence joins TRBV2 and TRBJ1-2; D is perhaps TRBD1 (5 bases). From germline, CDR1 is SNHLY and CDR2 FYNNEI. V lost 2 bases and J lost 4, with 11 bases in between. The length of the CDR3 is 14 residues. This CDR3 reads CASSESGRAYGYTF. The CDR3 region has the DNA TGTGCCAGCAGTGAATCTGGCAGGGCCTATGGCTACACCTTC.

The chain has TRBV27 and TRBJ2-2; D is perhaps TRBD1 (6 bases). The CDR3 sequence is 15 residues long. Germline assignment: CDR1 MNHEY and CDR2 SMNVEV (reference sequence). V dropped 6 bases and J dropped 3 bases, with 14 bases sitting between them. The CDR3 reads CASSLQGLDTGELFF. In nucleotides, the CDR3 is TGTGCCAGCAGCCTGCAGGGGTTAGACACCGGGGAGCTGTTTTTT.

The chain recombines TRBV27 with TRBJ1-2; TRBD1 matches at 9 bases. Trimming at V came to 4 bases and at J to 4 bases, leaving 7 bases not matched to a gene. This CDR3 has 15 residues. In germline, CDR1 is MNHEY, CDR2 SMNVEV (reference sequence). The CDR3 DNA reads TGTGCCAGCAGTTCCGGGACAGGGAAGGGCTATGGCTACACCTTC. This gives the protein CASSSGTGKGYGYTF.

The chain couples TRBV27 to TRBJ1-1; a possible D gene is TRBD1 (5 bases). The V end lost 0 bases, the J end lost 5 bases, and 13 bases lay between the germline ends. Germline lookup yields CDR1 MNHEY and CDR2 SMNVEV (reference sequence). The CDR3 runs 15 residues. CDR3 nucleotide sequence: TGTGCCAGCAGTTTATCGGCGGCAGGGAAGACTGAAGCTTTCTTT. Protein: CASSLSAAGKTEAFF.

The J gene is TRBJ1-1, the V gene TRBV11-1; D unresolved. CDR1 is SGHAT, CDR2 FQDESV, per germline (reference sequence). The CDR3 sequence is 15 residues long. V lost 4 bases to trimming and J lost 3 bases, with 15 bases between them. For the CDR3, the DNA is TGTGCCAGCAGCTATCGGTGGTCGGTAGACACTGAAGCTTTCTTT. This translates into CASSYRWSVDTEAFF. The full variable domain, rest sourced from reference TRBV11-1 and TRBJ1-1, is EAEVAQSPRYKITEKSQAVAFWCDPISGHATLYWYRQILGQGPELLVQFQDESVVDDSQLPKDRFSAERLKGVDSTLKIQPAELGDSAMYLCASSYRWSVDTEAFFGQGTRLTVV.

The rearrangement joins TRBV27 to TRBJ2-3; TRBD1 matches at 10 bases. The germline V gene has CDR1 MNHEY and CDR2 SMNVEV (reference sequence). With V trimmed by 6 bases and J by 8 bases, 11 bases remained unmatched. There are 15 residues in the CDR3. The CDR3 is CASRNRDRGVLTQYF. The CDR3 region has the DNA TGTGCCAGCAGGAACCGGGACAGGGGCGTTCTTACGCAGTATTTT.

The CDR3 DNA follows: TGTGCCAGTAGTTTTCGTGTCCAAGAGACCCAGTACTTC. This gives the protein CASSFRVQETQYF. V and J are TRBV19 and TRBJ2-5; D uncertain. The germline V and J ends were trimmed by 5 bases and 1 base, with 8 bases remaining between them. This CDR3 comprises 13 residues. Per the germline V gene, CDR1 is LNHDA and CDR2 is SQIVND (reference sequence).

The chain employs TRBV3-1 (or the pseudogene TRBV3-2) and TRBJ1-6, with D unclear. This CDR3 is built from 13 residues. From germline, CDR1 is LGHDT and CDR2 YNNKEL (reference sequence). V was pared by 1 base and J by 7 bases, with 5 bases between. The CDR3 loop reads CASSQVPNSPLHF. CDR3 nucleotide sequence: TGTGCCAGCAGCCAAGTCCCAAATTCACCCCTCCACTTT.

The chain uses TRBV5-1 and TRBJ2-5; D unresolved. The CDR3 is 14 amino acids. The germline V gene encodes CDR1 SGHRS and CDR2 YFSETQ. Trimming stripped 0 bases from V and 1 base from J, with 7 bases between. CDR3 nucleotides: TGCGCCAGCAGCTTGGACGGAGCCCAAGAGACCCAGTACTTC. It codes for CASSLDGAQETQYF.

CDR3 nucleotides: TGTGCCAGCAGTGAATGGTCTAGCGGGAGTTACGACGAGCAGTACTTC. Its translation is CASSEWSSGSYDEQYF. This chain connects TRBV25-1 to TRBJ2-7; TRBD2 matches 10 bases. J was trimmed by 5 bases and V by 1 base; bases with no gene match: 8. The length of the CDR3 is 16 residues. The germline V gene encodes CDR1 MGHDK and CDR2 SYGVNS.

V and J are TRBV28 and TRBJ1-5; D might be TRBD1 (5 bases). CDR3 size: 16 residues. Germline assignment: CDR1 MDHEN and CDR2 SYDVKM. V was pared by 2 bases and J by 0 bases, with 11 bases between. The CDR3 here is CASSLGGGYSNQPQHF. The CDR3 region has the DNA TGTGCCAGCAGTTTAGGGGGAGGCTATAGCAATCAGCCCCAGCATTTT.

The chain carries TRBV6-2 or TRBV6-3 and TRBJ2-7; 8 positions agree with TRBD2. Germline lookup yields CDR1 MNHEY and CDR2 SVGEGT. V shed 4 bases, J shed 0 bases, and the junction held 5 bases outside the gene matches. The CDR3 extends over 15 amino acids. The DNA for the CDR3 is TGTGCCAGCAGTTTACACGGGACTAGCTCCTACGAGCAGTACTTC. The encoded protein is CASSLHGTSSYEQYF.

The gene calls are TRBV7-2 and TRBJ1-1; D is unresolved. V lost 0 bases and J 0 bases, leaving 11 bases between the germline ends. Germline assignment: CDR1 SGHTA and CDR2 FQGNSA. CDR3 size: 16 residues. The CDR3 sequence is CASSLAPEAMNTEAFF. DNA of the CDR3: TGTGCCAGCAGCTTAGCCCCGGAGGCCATGAACACTGAAGCTTTCTTT.

The J gene is TRBJ1-1, the V gene TRBV19; 10 bases are a match to TRBD1. The CDR3 spans 15 residues. Trimming removed 8 bases from V and 3 bases from J; junction bases left unmatched: 9. Germline V gene lookup returns CDR1 LNHDA and CDR2 SQIVND (reference sequence). The CDR3 region has the DNA TGTGCCAGTGGCGAGCGGGGGACAGGGGACACTGAAGCTTTCTTT. As protein: CASGERGTGDTEAFF.

J is TRBJ2-5 and V is TRBV6-5; D gene ambiguous. Germline CDR1 is MNHEY and CDR2 is SVGAGI. The CDR3 contains 13 residues. V was shortened by 8 bases and J by 1 base, with 11 bases between the two germline ends. DNA of the CDR3: TGTGCCAGCCTACCCGGGTTCCAAGAGACCCAGTACTTC. It is translated as CASLPGFQETQYF.

The chain has TRBV15 and TRBJ1-2; unclear D gene. Trimming stripped 5 bases from V and 0 bases from J, with 10 bases between. The CDR3 length is 14 residues. The V gene's germline CDR1 is LNHNV and CDR2 YYDKDF (reference sequence). The CDR3 coding sequence is TGTGCCACCAGCGGAGCCACAGCTAACTATGGCTACACCTTC. Protein: CATSGATANYGYTF.

V and J are TRBV5-1 and TRBJ2-2; D is unclear. Trimming removed 0 bases from V and 1 base from J, with 10 bases in between. The CDR3 covers 16 residues. CDR1 SGHRS and CDR2 YFSETQ come from the germline V gene. CDR3 loop: CASSLVSKQNTGELFF. CDR3 in DNA: TGCGCCAGCAGCTTGGTTTCAAAACAGAACACCGGGGAGCTGTTTTTT.

This CDR3 reads CASSPDFGSGKETQYF. CDR3 coding DNA: TGTGCCAGCAGCCCCGATTTCGGGAGCGGAAAAGAGACCCAGTACTTC. The rearrangement joins TRBV5-4 to TRBJ2-5; D is perhaps TRBD2 (6 bases). Trimming took 4 bases from V and 3 from J, leaving 19 bases between them. Germline CDR1 is SGHNT and CDR2 is YYREEE (reference sequence). The CDR3 consists of 16 residues.

The J gene is TRBJ2-7, the V gene TRBV2, with D possibly matching TRBD2 (6 bases). Trimming cost V 3 bases and J 2 bases, with 14 bases left between them. CDR3 size: 15 residues. Germline CDR1 reads SNHLY; CDR2 reads FYNNEI. The CDR3 coding sequence is TGTGCCAGCAGTGATCCCTGGCGGGACGCCTACGAGCAGTACTTC. It codes for CASSDPWRDAYEQYF. Supplemented by reference TRBV2 and TRBJ2-7, the full variable domain reads EPEVTQTPSHQVTQMGQEVILRCVPISNHLYFYWYRQILGQKVEFLVSFYNNEISEKSEIFDDQFSVERPDGSNFTLKIRSTKLEDSAMYFCASSDPWRDAYEQYFGPGTRLTVT.

The V gene is TRBV4-2, the J gene TRBJ2-2; 15 nucleotides line up with TRBD2. V dropped 4 bases and J dropped 3; count of bases not matched to a gene: 0. Germline values: CDR1 LGHNA, CDR2 YNFKEQ. The CDR3 runs to 16 residues. The DNA of the CDR3 is TGTGCCAGCAGCCGGACTAGCGGGAGGGACACCGGGGAGCTGTTTTTT. This translates into CASSRTSGRDTGELFF.

The chain uses TRBV12-3 or TRBV12-4 and TRBJ2-3; D possibly corresponds to TRBD2 (6 bases). This CDR3 contains 13 residues. The germline V and J ends were trimmed by 3 bases and 4 bases, with 8 bases remaining between them. The CDR3 bases are TGTGCCAGCAGTTTGGGGGAGGCAGATACGCAGTATTTT. Translation: CASSLGEADTQYF.

This chain joins TRBV4-2 and TRBJ1-1; D is perhaps TRBD1 (5 bases). Germline CDR1 LGHNA, CDR2 YNFKEQ. There are 14 residues in the CDR3. V shed 4 bases and J shed 3 bases, with 12 bases lying between them. CDR3 sequence: CASSPRGPDTEAFF. CDR3 in DNA: TGTGCCAGCAGCCCTAGGGGTCCGGACACTGAAGCTTTCTTT.

The genes are TRBV6-1 and TRBJ1-2; 7 bases fit TRBD1. This CDR3 has 14 amino acids. V was pared by 3 bases and J by 6 bases, with 7 bases of the junction left unmatched. Germline V gives CDR1 MNHNS, CDR2 SASEGT. CDR3 DNA: TGTGCCAGCAGTGACCCGACAGGGACCAATGGCTACACCTTC. Protein: CASSDPTGTNGYTF.

The chain couples TRBV2 to TRBJ1-5, with TRBD1 matching over 9 bases. V lost 9 bases to trimming and J lost 6 bases; unmatched junction nucleotides: 9. Germline values: CDR1 SNHLY, CDR2 FYNNEI. This CDR3 comprises 14 residues. CDR3 in amino acids: CASTGQGGAQPQHF. The DNA of the CDR3 is TGTGCCAGTACGGGACAGGGAGGAGCTCAGCCCCAGCATTTT.